The 14 T cell receptor beta chains given below trace back to one sample, sequenced in a study of T cell responses to AZD1222 COVID-19 vaccine. Only in-frame clones appear in the TCRdb table, and some are missing; sequencing was by immunoSEQ multiplex PCR. The repertoire consists of 110,000 to 150,000 clones, with more than 75% occurring once and the leading ten covering less than 2%. Sequences were derived from peripheral blood, sampled 28 days after the second AZD1222 dose. The receptor source for this set is an adult who received the AZD1222 COVID-19 vaccine.

V usage is TRBV7-9 and J usage is TRBJ2-3; D might be TRBD2 (5 bases). Germline V gives CDR1 SEHNR, CDR2 FQNEAQ (reference sequence). This CDR3 is built from 13 residues. Trimming shortened V by 4 bases and J by 5 bases, and 10 bases separated the two germline ends. CDR3 sequence: CASSYLEGDTQYF. CDR3 nucleotide sequence: TGTGCCAGCAGCTACCTAGAGGGAGATACGCAGTATTTT.

This clone has just a few counts. The V gene is TRBV10-3, the J gene TRBJ2-5; D remains unclear. The V gene lost 5 bases and the J gene lost 5 bases, with 6 bases spanning the gap. The germline gives CDR1 ENHRY, CDR2 SYGVKD. This CDR3 is 11 amino acids long. CDR3 sequence: CAISTFETQYF. In nucleotides, the CDR3 is TGTGCCATCAGTACGTTTGAGACCCAGTACTTC.

This clone was found once. V usage is TRBV2 and J usage is TRBJ1-5, with TRBD1 matching 7 bases. The CDR3 spans 15 residues. The V segment lost 5 bases and the J segment 3 bases; nucleotides outside the gene matches: 7. Per the germline V gene, CDR1 is SNHLY and CDR2 is FYNNEI. The CDR3 loop is CASSSRGTANQPQHF. CDR3 sequence (DNA): TGTGCCAGCAGTTCACGCGGGACAGCCAATCAGCCCCAGCATTTT.

This rearrangement joins TRBV6-5 to TRBJ2-2, with a weak D call TRBD1 (6 bases). Trimming left V 8 bases short and J 6 bases short, with 19 bases between. CDR3 size: 15 residues. Looked up from germline, CDR1 is MNHEY and CDR2 is SVGAGI. The chain's CDR3 is CASGGQRRDAGELFF. The DNA for the CDR3 is TGTGCCAGCGGGGGACAACGTCGTGACGCCGGGGAGCTGTTTTTT.

Written as DNA, the CDR3 is TGCAGTGCTGGGGTGGGAGCTGAAGCTTTCTTT. Amino acid sequence: CSAGVGAEAFF. The V call is TRBV20-1, the J call TRBJ1-1; unclear D gene. The CDR3 is made up of 11 amino acids. The V end was cut by 5 bases, the J end by 6 bases, with 10 bases between. From germline, CDR1 is DFQATT and CDR2 SNEGSKA (reference sequence).

J is TRBJ2-7 and V is TRBV7-3, with 10 bases fitting TRBD2. Trimming at V came to 6 bases and at J to 0 bases, leaving 5 bases not matched to a gene. Germline values: CDR1 SGHTA, CDR2 FQGTGA. The CDR3 has 15 residues. The CDR3 spells CASRQSGGDSYEQYF. In DNA form, the CDR3 reads TGTGCCAGCAGACAAAGCGGGGGGGACTCCTACGAGCAGTACTTC.

In DNA form, the CDR3 reads TGTGCCAGCAGTTACTGGGACAAGAACACTGAAGCTTTCTTT. It is translated as CASSYWDKNTEAFF. The chain is built from TRBV6-5 and TRBJ1-1, with D perhaps TRBD1 (6 bases). The CDR3 runs to 14 residues. Trimming stripped 1 base from V and 1 base from J, with 7 bases between. CDR1 MNHEY and CDR2 SVGAGI come from the germline V gene.

The chain employs TRBV25-1 and TRBJ1-2; D not certain. CDR3 length: 13 residues. Trimming removed 1 base at V and 4 bases at J, with 7 bases between. Germline CDR1 MGHDK, CDR2 SYGVNS. The CDR3 protein is CASSEWASYGYTF. In DNA form, the CDR3 reads TGTGCCAGCAGTGAATGGGCATCCTATGGCTACACCTTC.

This clone is a singleton in its sample. The chain joins TRBV7-9 to TRBJ1-1, with a weak D call TRBD1 (6 bases). V dropped 5 bases and J dropped 0 bases, with 10 bases sitting between them. This CDR3 has 14 amino acids. CDR1 is SEHNR, CDR2 FQNEAQ, per germline (reference sequence). The CDR3 region has the DNA TGTGCCAGCAGCCAGGGGACGGTGAACACTGAAGCTTTCTTT. It encodes CASSQGTVNTEAFF.

The DNA of the CDR3 is TGTGCCAGCAGCTCCCAGGGACACGACCCTAATGAAAAACTGTTTTTT. It codes for CASSSQGHDPNEKLFF. This chain connects TRBV5-5 to TRBJ1-4; tentative D call: TRBD1 (6 bases). Trimming removed 3 bases at V and 3 bases at J, with 15 bases between. This CDR3 has 16 residues. Germline V gene data show CDR1 as SGHKS and CDR2 as YYEKEE (reference sequence).

This sequence joins TRBV4-1 and TRBJ1-2, with 8 bases lining up with TRBD1. Germline V gene sequence: CDR1 MGHRA, CDR2 YSYEKL. V shed 3 bases and J 2 bases; nucleotides not matched to a gene: 14. CDR3 size: 18 residues. The CDR3 reads CASSQDGTGARRNYGYTF. The DNA of the CDR3 is TGCGCCAGCAGCCAGGACGGGACAGGAGCCCGACGGAACTATGGCTACACCTTC.

The rearrangement joins TRBV10-3 to TRBJ1-1, with D perhaps matching TRBD1 (5 bases). CDR1 is ENHRY, CDR2 SYGVKD, per germline. This CDR3 is 15 amino acids long. V lost 6 bases to trimming and J lost 5 bases, with 19 bases between them. CDR3 in DNA: TGTGCCATCAGACGGCCGCCGGGGCAGGGAACTGAAGCTTTCTTT. Residues: CAIRRPPGQGTEAFF.

CDR3 amino acids: CASRPVPSEKLFF. In DNA form, the CDR3 reads TGTGCCAGTAGGCCCGTACCGTCCGAAAAACTGTTTTTT. V and J are TRBV19 and TRBJ1-4; D is unresolved. Trimming removed 6 bases at V and 8 bases at J, with 13 bases between. Looked up from germline, CDR1 is LNHDA and CDR2 is SQIVND (reference sequence). The CDR3 is made up of 13 amino acids.

The chain carries TRBV2 and TRBJ1-1; unclear D gene. CDR3 length: 13 residues. The V end was cut by 8 bases, the J end by 4 bases, with 14 bases between. Per germline, CDR1 SNHLY and CDR2 FYNNEI. The CDR3 is CASDRVMGTEAFF. In DNA, the CDR3 is TGTGCCAGCGATCGGGTTATGGGCACTGAAGCTTTCTTT. Looking up the rest from reference TRBV2 and TRBJ1-1 gives the full variable domain: EPEVTQTPSHQVTQMGQEVILRCVPISNHLYFYWYRQILGQKVEFLVSFYNNEISEKSEIFDDQFSVERPDGSNFTLKIRSTKLEDSAMYFCASDRVMGTEAFFGQGTRLTVV.